This paragraph covers one T cell receptor (beta chain) sequence. Sequencing used cDNA as its template, made by extracting RNA and reverse transcribing it. Profiled with immunoSEQ multiplex PCR; TCRdb holds only in-frame clones, not every one. The sample yields over 100,000 clones, approximately 49% seen once. Germline-derived CDR1 and CDR2 are PRHDT and FYEKMQ (reference sequence). V gave up 7 bases and J gave up 0 bases, with 24 bases separating them. This CDR3 is built from 18 residues. The data were obtained in a study of CD8+ T cells in alopecia areata. The sequencing used CD8+ T cells sorted from blood, collected at week 0. The clonotype originates from a human donor with alopecia areata. V gene TRBV13 combines with J gene TRBJ1-1, with D possibly matching TRBD1 (6 bases). CDR3 nucleotides: TGTGCCAGCACTCCGAGGGTCACAGGGTTTGGGGTGAACACTGAAGCTTTCTTT. It translates to CASTPRVTGFGVNTEAFF.